The next 3 T cell receptor beta chains were all read from a single sample in a study of control samples from healthy donors and cancer patients. Measured with immunoSEQ multiplex PCR; TCRdb has only the in-frame clones, and not every one. The sample lists roughly 84,000 clones, 90% to 95% occurring once. Material for sequencing was blood. These receptor sequences come from a man aged 45-60 years in good health.

CDR3 nucleotides: TGTGCCAGCAGCCGCCAGAGGGTAGGGTTGCAGTACTTC. Protein product: CASSRQRVGLQYF. V usage is TRBV3-1 (or the pseudogene TRBV3-2) and J usage is TRBJ2-7; a weak D match, TRBD2 (5 bases). The CDR3 runs to 13 residues. From germline, CDR1 is LGHDT and CDR2 YNNKEL (reference sequence). V was pared by 4 bases and J by 9 bases, with 16 bases between.

V gene TRBV19 combines with J gene TRBJ1-2; 8 nucleotides line up with TRBD1. Trimming at V came to 5 bases and at J to 7 bases, leaving 12 bases not matched to a gene. CDR3 length: 15 amino acids. Germline V gene lookup returns CDR1 LNHDA and CDR2 SQIVND (reference sequence). The CDR3 spells CASSPEGWTGSGYTF. The CDR3 nucleotides are TGTGCCAGTAGTCCAGAGGGGTGGACAGGGTCTGGCTACACCTTC.

V usage is TRBV6-4 and J usage is TRBJ1-6, with TRBD1 identical over 7 bases. The ends lost 0 bases at V and 8 bases at J; junction bases unmatched: 10. CDR3 length: 17 amino acids. Germline CDR1 and CDR2: MRHNA and SNTAGT. Written as DNA, the CDR3 is TGTGCCAGCAGTGACTCACAGGGGCCAGTAAGTGATTCACCCCTCCACTTT. It yields the protein CASSDSQGPVSDSPLHF.